The 20 T cell receptor beta chains given below trace back to one sample, sequenced in a study of shared clonotypes between healthy human individuals. The repertoire was sequenced with immunoSEQ multiplex PCR; TCRdb's copy has only in-frame clones and lacks some. The data show over a million clones, around 78% seen once. Specimen: memory CD4+ T cells from PBMCs. Sample subset: CD45RA-negative fraction. All receptors derive from a man younger than 30 in good health. Some clones in this sample may be carry-over from other donors' samples.

This clone occurred a few times. The V gene is TRBV30, the J gene TRBJ1-2, with D hard to call. This CDR3 has 14 residues. The V and J ends lost 0 bases and 7 bases respectively, with 15 bases between them. CDR1 is GTSNPN and CDR2 is SVGIG in the germline V gene (reference sequence). The CDR3 DNA is TGTGCCTGGAGTGTAAACTCTCCCCGTCTTGGCTACACCTTC. This encodes CAWSVNSPRLGYTF.

The V and J genes are TRBV7-9 and TRBJ1-2; maybe TRBD1 (6 bases). CDR3 length: 15 amino acids. Germline V gene lookup returns CDR1 SEHNR and CDR2 FQNEAQ (reference sequence). Between the trimmed V and J ends, which lost 5 bases and 6 bases, there was a span of 19 bases. The CDR3 here is CASSPQFGGLNGYTF. CDR3 DNA sequence: TGTGCCAGCAGCCCCCAATTCGGGGGGCTTAATGGCTACACCTTC.

There are a few counts of this clone. The V gene is TRBV7-6, the J gene TRBJ1-1; 7 bases agree with TRBD1. The CDR3 runs 14 residues. CDR1 and CDR2 from the germline V gene are SGHVS and FNYEAQ. J gave up 2 bases and V 5 bases, and 5 bases lay outside the gene matches. CDR3 sequence: CASSRQGVNTEAFF. CDR3 nucleotide sequence: TGTGCCAGCAGCCGGCAGGGGGTTAACACTGAAGCTTTCTTT.

The sample holds one count of this clone. The chain carries TRBV7-2 and TRBJ2-1; no clear D gene. CDR1 is SGHTA and CDR2 is FQGNSA in the germline V gene. Trimming pared 2 bases from V and 0 bases from J, leaving 11 bases between. The length of the CDR3 is 16 residues. This CDR3 reads CASSLKEQNSYNEQFF. As DNA, the CDR3 is TGTGCCAGCAGCTTAAAGGAACAGAACTCCTACAATGAGCAGTTCTTC.

This clone was seen a handful of times. V and J are TRBV11-2 and TRBJ2-7; the D is unclear. Germline CDR1 and CDR2: SGHAT and FQNNGV. With 4 bases removed from V and 2 bases from J, the gap between germline ends came to 15 bases. The CDR3 is 15 residues long. CDR3 in amino acids: CASSSNDNHAYEQYF. CDR3 nucleotides: TGTGCCAGCAGCTCTAACGACAACCATGCCTACGAGCAGTACTTC.

Of note for this clone: A much larger clone lies one base from this, so it may be a read error. Other nucleotide sequences in the sample specify the same CDR3. CDR3 sequence reads: CASSPNLLNSYNEQFF. The CDR3 region has the DNA TGTGCCAGCAGTCCTAACCTCTTGAACTCCTATAATGAGCAGTTCTTC. The chain is built from TRBV27 and TRBJ2-1, with D unclear. The CDR3 sequence is 16 residues long. Looked up from germline, CDR1 is MNHEY and CDR2 is SMNVEV (reference sequence).

The chain uses TRBV4-3 and TRBJ2-3; TRBD2 matches at 11 bases. The CDR3 contains 18 residues. V shed 2 bases, J shed 4 bases, and the junction held 11 bases outside the gene matches. Germline lookup yields CDR1 LGHNA and CDR2 YSLEER. The CDR3 is CASSQLVSTSGAPDTQYF. The CDR3 bases are TGCGCCAGCAGCCAATTGGTTTCGACTAGCGGGGCTCCAGATACGCAGTATTTT.

This clone was seen a handful of times. The V gene is TRBV10-3, the J gene TRBJ2-1; a possible D gene is TRBD1 (6 bases). Trimming took 3 bases from V and 7 from J, leaving 22 bases between them. The CDR3 is made up of 17 amino acids. Per the germline V gene, CDR1 is ENHRY and CDR2 is SYGVKD. The CDR3 is CAISEPQGRPGENEQFF. CDR3 coding DNA: TGTGCCATCAGTGAACCGCAGGGGCGCCCTGGGGAGAATGAGCAGTTCTTC.

This chain joins TRBV4-2 and TRBJ2-1, with 9 bases aligning to TRBD2. The CDR3 is made up of 17 amino acids. J was trimmed by 0 bases and V by 1 base; bases with no gene match: 4. The V gene's germline CDR1 is LGHNA and CDR2 YNFKEQ. In nucleotides, the CDR3 is TGTGCCAGCAGCCAAGGTAGCGGGAGTGGCTCCTACAATGAGCAGTTCTTC. Translation gives CASSQGSGSGSYNEQFF.

The chain joins TRBV7-2 to TRBJ1-1; no clear D. In germline, CDR1 is SGHTA, CDR2 FQGNSA. There are 13 residues in the CDR3. Deletions cut 1 base from V and 4 bases from J, with 7 bases between. CDR3 DNA sequence: TGTGCCAGCAGCTTAGTTTTAGGCACTGAAGCTTTCTTT. Protein sequence: CASSLVLGTEAFF.

The chain combines TRBV7-9 with TRBJ2-5, with 9 bases fitting TRBD1. Germline-derived CDR1 and CDR2 are SEHNR and FQNEAQ (reference sequence). V lost 4 bases to trimming and J lost 4 bases; unmatched junction nucleotides: 4. The CDR3 is 14 residues long. CDR3 nucleotides: TGTGCCAGCAGCTATCTACAGGGGGCAGAGACCCAGTACTTC. Its protein product is CASSYLQGAETQYF.

In its sample, this clone was seen a few times. The chain uses TRBV6-8 and TRBJ2-7; 9 bases are shared with TRBD1. The CDR3 is made up of 15 amino acids. Germline V gives CDR1 MNHGY, CDR2 SAAAGT. Germline trimming cut 7 bases from V and 4 bases from J; bases unmatched to any gene: 11. The CDR3 DNA is TGTGCCAGCACCGGGGACAGGGCGATAGTTTACGAGCAGTACTTC. Translation: CASTGDRAIVYEQYF.

As for this clone: This same CDR3 is encoded by further DNA sequences in the sample. This chain links TRBV28 with TRBJ2-7; 11 nucleotides line up with TRBD2. The V gene end was trimmed by 6 bases and the J gene end by 1 base; junction bases not matched to a gene: 5. CDR3 length: 15 residues. From germline, CDR1 is MDHEN and CDR2 SYDVKM. CDR3 DNA: TGTGCCAGCAGCTCTCTAGCGGGGGGATCCTACGAGCAGTACTTC. This translates into CASSSLAGGSYEQYF.

This clone was counted a few times. This rearrangement joins TRBV5-1 to TRBJ2-1; TRBD1 or TRBD2 may be the D gene (5 bases each). V gave up 1 base and J gave up 4 bases, with 9 bases separating them. The CDR3 length is 14 residues. Germline V gene lookup returns CDR1 SGHRS and CDR2 YFSETQ. CDR3 coding DNA: TGCGCCAGCAGCTTGTGGGACCAATACAATGAGCAGTTCTTC. Amino acid sequence: CASSLWDQYNEQFF.

This sequence joins TRBV2 and TRBJ1-1, with D hard to call. CDR3 length: 16 residues. V shed 6 bases and J shed 4 bases, with 21 bases lying between them. The germline gives CDR1 SNHLY, CDR2 FYNNEI. CDR3 amino acids: CASRPRWTHPGTEAFF. CDR3 nucleotides: TGTGCCAGCAGACCTCGGTGGACCCACCCGGGCACTGAAGCTTTCTTT.

J is TRBJ1-1 and V is TRBV29-1, with TRBD1 as a possible D gene (6 bases). V gave up 5 bases and J gave up 1 base, with 14 bases separating them. The length of the CDR3 is 14 residues. Germline CDR1 SQVTM, CDR2 ANQGSEA. The DNA for the CDR3 is TGCAGCGTTCTTACTACGACAGGGAACACTGAAGCTTTCTTT. It encodes CSVLTTTGNTEAFF.

This chain uses TRBV4-3 with TRBJ1-2, with TRBD1 identical over 9 bases. This CDR3 region has 14 residues. J was trimmed by 8 bases and V by 2 bases; bases with no gene match: 6. Germline-derived CDR1 and CDR2 are LGHNA and YSLEER. The chain's CDR3 is CASSQPRTGDGYTF. CDR3 in DNA: TGCGCCAGCAGCCAACCCCGGACAGGGGACGGCTACACCTTC.

The V call is TRBV10-3, the J call TRBJ2-1; 11 bases align to TRBD2. Trimming took 8 bases from V and 12 from J; bases not matched to a gene: 12. This CDR3 contains 14 residues. Germline V gives CDR1 ENHRY, CDR2 SYGVKD. CDR3 residues: CAIGGIAGGPGQFF. The CDR3 DNA reads TGTGCCATCGGGGGGATAGCGGGAGGGCCTGGGCAGTTCTTC.

V usage is TRBV5-6 and J usage is TRBJ2-7, with D perhaps TRBD1 (5 bases). Germline V gives CDR1 SGHDT, CDR2 YYEEEE. V was shortened by 2 bases and J by 2 bases, with 17 bases between the two germline ends. The CDR3 is made up of 16 amino acids. The CDR3 nucleotides are TGTGCCAGCAGCTTCGCCCAGGGTCGGAGTACCTACGAGCAGTACTTC. It translates to CASSFAQGRSTYEQYF.

Concerning this clone: The sample contains more than one DNA sequence encoding this CDR3. The chain employs TRBV28 and TRBJ2-3; TRBD2 matches at 8 bases. V dropped 1 base and J dropped 2; count of bases not matched to a gene: 2. This CDR3 spans 15 amino acids. Germline V gene data show CDR1 as MDHEN and CDR2 as SYDVKM. CDR3: CASSLSGGNTDTQYF. The CDR3 nucleotides read TGTGCCAGCAGTTTATCGGGAGGGAACACAGATACGCAGTATTTT.